This T cell receptor beta chain was recovered during a study of T cell responses to AZD1222 COVID-19 vaccine. Study-level results: Recipients of two AZD1222 doses showed rising Spike-specific TCR breadth and depth. Only a handful of AZD1222 recipients tested seropositive at baseline. Females made up more of the donors, who were largely white British, and clonal diversity may have come out too low. Targeting of unmutated variant regions was reportedly seen in nearly half of spike-specific TCRs.

Points on this clone: Its target is not known.

Trimming cost V 1 base and J 4 bases, with 11 bases left between them. This CDR3 is built from 14 residues. Germline lookup yields CDR1 SGHRS and CDR2 YFSETQ. Libraries were prepared by immunoSEQ multiplex PCR; TCRdb keeps only in-frame clonotypes and omits some of them. The sample includes fewer than 200,000 clones, under 95% of them seen just once. The receptor was isolated from an adult in good health. This chain links TRBV5-1 with TRBJ1-1; tentative D call: TRBD1 (5 bases). This specimen was peripheral blood, taken on day 0 of MenACWY control vaccination. DNA for the CDR3: TGCGCCAGCAGCTTGACGGCAGGGACCACTGAAGCTTTCTTT. Its protein product is CASSLTAGTTEAFF.